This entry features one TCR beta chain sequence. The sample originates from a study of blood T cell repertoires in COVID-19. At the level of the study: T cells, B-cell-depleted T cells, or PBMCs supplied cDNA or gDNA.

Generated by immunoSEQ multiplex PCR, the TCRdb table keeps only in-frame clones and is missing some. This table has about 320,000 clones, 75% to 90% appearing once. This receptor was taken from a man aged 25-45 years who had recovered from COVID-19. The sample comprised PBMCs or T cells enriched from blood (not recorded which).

The CDR3 nucleotides read TGTGCCAGCACCCCCGGCGGCACTAGCGGGCGCCCCACAGATACGCAGTATTTT. Translating gives CASTPGGTSGRPTDTQYF. The chain uses TRBV5-4 and TRBJ2-3; the match to TRBD2 covers 9 bases. The CDR3 consists of 18 residues. V dropped 6 bases and J dropped 2; count of bases not matched to a gene: 16. The germline gives CDR1 SGHNT, CDR2 YYREEE (reference sequence).